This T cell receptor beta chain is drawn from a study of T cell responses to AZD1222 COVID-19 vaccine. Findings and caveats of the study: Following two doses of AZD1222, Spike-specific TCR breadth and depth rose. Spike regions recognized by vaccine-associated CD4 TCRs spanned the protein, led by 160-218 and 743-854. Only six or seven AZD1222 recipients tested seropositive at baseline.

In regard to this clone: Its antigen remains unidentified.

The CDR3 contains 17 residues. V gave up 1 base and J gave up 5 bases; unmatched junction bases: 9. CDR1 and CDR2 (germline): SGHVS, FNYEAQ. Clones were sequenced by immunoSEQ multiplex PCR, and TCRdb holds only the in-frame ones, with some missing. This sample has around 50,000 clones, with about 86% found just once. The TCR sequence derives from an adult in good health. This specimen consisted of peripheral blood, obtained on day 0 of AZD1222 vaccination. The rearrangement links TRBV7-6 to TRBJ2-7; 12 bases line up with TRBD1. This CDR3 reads CASSLGYAGTGGNEQYF. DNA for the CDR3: TGTGCCAGCAGCTTAGGATACGCGGGGACAGGGGGCAACGAGCAGTACTTC.